Shown below are 13 T cell receptor beta chains from a single sample sequenced in a study of cytomegalovirus exposure and HLA in healthy donors. The PCR used 60 Vbeta and 13 Jbeta primers. The assay was immunoSEQ multiplex PCR, and TCRdb's table has in-frame clones only and misses some. In the table there are under 150,000 clones, roughly 79% of which are singletons. What was sequenced was PBMCs. Receptors originate from a man aged 18 to 29 in good health and CMV-seronegative.

The chain has TRBV28 and TRBJ1-5; D is undetermined. This CDR3 region has 13 residues. Between the trimmed V and J ends, which lost 11 bases and 1 base, there was a span of 12 bases. CDR1 is MDHEN and CDR2 is SYDVKM in the germline V gene. The CDR3, as DNA: TGTGCCGCGGGTGGACGCAGCAATCAGCCCCAGCATTTT. It codes for CAAGGRSNQPQHF.

This chain uses TRBV29-1 with TRBJ2-7; D gene uncertain. The germline V gene encodes CDR1 SQVTM and CDR2 ANQGSEA. The CDR3 extends over 12 amino acids. Trimming stripped 0 bases from V and 0 bases from J, with 3 bases between. The CDR3 region is CSVEESSYEQYF. The DNA of the CDR3 is TGCAGCGTTGAAGAGAGCTCCTACGAGCAGTACTTC.

The V and J genes are TRBV6-5 and TRBJ1-1; D may be TRBD1 (5 bases). The V gene's germline CDR1 is MNHEY and CDR2 SVGAGI. Between the trimmed V and J ends, which lost 6 bases and 2 bases, there was a span of 10 bases. The CDR3 length is 13 residues. CDR3 loop: CASRPGQNTEAFF. CDR3 nucleotide sequence: TGTGCCAGCAGACCCGGACAAAACACTGAAGCTTTCTTT.

The chain has TRBV2 and TRBJ1-2; D gene uncertain. V lost 0 bases and J 4 bases, leaving 12 bases between the germline ends. Germline CDR1 is SNHLY and CDR2 is FYNNEI. The CDR3 loop spans 15 amino acids. The CDR3 is CASSEALAWAYGYTF. The CDR3 coding sequence is TGTGCCAGCAGTGAAGCGCTGGCTTGGGCCTATGGCTACACCTTC.

J is TRBJ2-5 and V is TRBV5-5; TRBD2 matches 7 bases. Losses at the gene ends were 0 bases for V and 7 bases for J; bases not matched to a gene: 9. The germline V gene has CDR1 SGHKS and CDR2 YYEKEE (reference sequence). The CDR3 extends over 15 amino acids. CDR3 protein: CASSLESAGRVTQYF. The DNA of the CDR3 is TGTGCCAGCAGCTTGGAGTCGGCAGGGAGGGTGACCCAGTACTTC.

The rearrangement links TRBV6-1 to TRBJ2-3, with a possible D match to TRBD2 (5 bases). This CDR3 has 14 residues. Germline V gene data show CDR1 as MNHNS and CDR2 as SASEGT. Trimming took 7 bases from V and 2 from J, leaving 13 bases between them. CDR3 nucleotide sequence: TGTGCCAGCAACGGGGATACAGACACAGATACGCAGTATTTT. Amino acid sequence: CASNGDTDTDTQYF.

The rearrangement links TRBV6-6 to TRBJ2-7, with 8 bases matching TRBD2. Germline trimming cut 6 bases from V and 0 bases from J; bases unmatched to any gene: 10. CDR1 is MNHNY and CDR2 is SVGAGI in the germline V gene (reference sequence). This CDR3 comprises 16 residues. Here the CDR3 DNA reads TGTGCCAGCAGAGAGCGGGGGCGAAGGAGCTCCTACGAGCAGTACTTC. Translating it yields CASRERGRRSSYEQYF.

The CDR3: CASTNGGTEGYTF. The CDR3 coding sequence is TGTGCCAGCACCAACGGGGGAACGGAGGGCTACACCTTC. The chain carries TRBV6-5 and TRBJ1-2, with a weak D call TRBD1 (5 bases). CDR3 length: 13 residues. Germline-derived CDR1 and CDR2 are MNHEY and SVGAGI. Trimming stripped 7 bases from V and 8 bases from J, with 17 bases between.

This clone was picked up one time. The chain carries TRBV27 and TRBJ2-5, with 8 bases matching TRBD1. The length of the CDR3 is 15 residues. Trimming removed 5 bases from V and 5 bases from J; junction bases left unmatched: 10. From germline, CDR1 is MNHEY and CDR2 SMNVEV (reference sequence). The CDR3 bases are TGTGCCAGCAGTCGCCTCAGGACAGGGCGTGAGACCCAGTACTTC. Translated, it gives CASSRLRTGRETQYF.

The chain joins TRBV7-9 to TRBJ1-1, with a weak D call TRBD1 (5 bases). The CDR3 sequence is 13 residues long. Deletions cut 6 bases from V and 11 bases from J, with 19 bases between. Germline V CDR1 and CDR2: SEHNR, FQNEAQ (reference sequence). This chain's CDR3 is CASRDQAGSRAFF. The CDR3 DNA is TGTGCCAGCAGGGACCAGGCAGGGTCTCGGGCTTTCTTT.

This clone turned up a few times. This chain connects TRBV9 to TRBJ2-5; 9 bases map to TRBD1. The CDR3 length is 16 residues. V trimming: 0 bases; J trimming: 2 bases; junction bases outside the gene matches: 5. Germline V gene lookup returns CDR1 SGDLS and CDR2 YYNGEE. CDR3 protein: CASSVAETGGQETQYF. The CDR3 bases are TGTGCCAGCAGCGTAGCTGAGACAGGGGGTCAAGAGACCCAGTACTTC.

J is TRBJ2-3 and V is TRBV2; TRBD2 aligns across 8 bases. The CDR3 extends over 15 amino acids. After removal of 8 bases from V and 2 bases from J, the junction contained 9 bases not matched to a gene. The V gene's germline CDR1 is SNHLY and CDR2 FYNNEI. CDR3 region: CASFRRGLVTDTQYF. CDR3 sequence (DNA): TGTGCCAGCTTCCGGAGGGGACTAGTCACAGATACGCAGTATTTT. The complete variable domain, with remaining parts taken from reference TRBV2 and TRBJ2-3, reads EPEVTQTPSHQVTQMGQEVILRCVPISNHLYFYWYRQILGQKVEFLVSFYNNEISEKSEIFDDQFSVERPDGSNFTLKIRSTKLEDSAMYFCASFRRGLVTDTQYFGPGTRLTVL.

Worth noting for this clone: Other DNA sequences in the same sample also yield this CDR3. This chain joins TRBV5-8 and TRBJ2-5, with TRBD1 matching over 8 bases. The CDR3 has 14 amino acids. The J segment lost 5 bases and the V segment lost 4 bases, leaving 7 bases of the junction unmatched. Germline V gene sequence: CDR1 SGHTS, CDR2 YDEGEE. CDR3 nucleotide sequence: TGTGCCAGCAGCCTCCGGACAGGGAGGGAGACCCAGTACTTC. Encoded protein: CASSLRTGRETQYF.